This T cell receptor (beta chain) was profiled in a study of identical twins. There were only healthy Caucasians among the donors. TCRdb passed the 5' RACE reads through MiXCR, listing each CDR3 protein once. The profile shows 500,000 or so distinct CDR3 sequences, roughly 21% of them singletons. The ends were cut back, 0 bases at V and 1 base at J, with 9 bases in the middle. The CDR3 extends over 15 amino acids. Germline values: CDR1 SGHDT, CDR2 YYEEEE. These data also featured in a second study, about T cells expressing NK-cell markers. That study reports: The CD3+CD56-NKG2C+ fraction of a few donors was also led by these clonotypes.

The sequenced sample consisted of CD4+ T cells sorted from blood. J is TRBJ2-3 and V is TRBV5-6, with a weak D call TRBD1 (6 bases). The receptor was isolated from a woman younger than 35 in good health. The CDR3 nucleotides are TGTGCCAGCAGCTTGGGGGGGCTAGGCACAGATACGCAGTATTTT. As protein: CASSLGGLGTDTQYF.